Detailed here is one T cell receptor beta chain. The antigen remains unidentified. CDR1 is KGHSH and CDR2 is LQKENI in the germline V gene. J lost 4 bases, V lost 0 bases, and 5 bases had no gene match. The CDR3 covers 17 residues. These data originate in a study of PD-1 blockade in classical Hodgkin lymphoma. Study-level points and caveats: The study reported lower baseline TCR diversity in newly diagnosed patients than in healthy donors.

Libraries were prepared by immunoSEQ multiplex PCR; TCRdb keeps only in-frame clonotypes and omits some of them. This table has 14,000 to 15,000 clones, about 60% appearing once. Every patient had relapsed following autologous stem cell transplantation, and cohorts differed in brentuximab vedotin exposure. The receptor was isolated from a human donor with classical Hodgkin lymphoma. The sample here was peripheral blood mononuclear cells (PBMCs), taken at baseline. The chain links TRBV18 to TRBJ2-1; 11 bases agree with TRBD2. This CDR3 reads CASSPPGTSGYYNEQFF. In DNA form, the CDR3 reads TGTGCCAGCTCACCACCGGGGACTAGCGGTTATTACAATGAGCAGTTCTTC.